Shown below are 25 T cell receptor beta chains from a single sample sequenced in a study of T cell clonality in common variable immunodeficiency. Generated by immunoSEQ multiplex PCR, the TCRdb table keeps only in-frame clones and is missing some. The sample holds roughly 79,000 clones, and no clone turns up only once. The sequenced sample consisted of peripheral blood mononuclear cells. These receptors were collected from a person between 18 and 75 years old in good health.

The table lists this clone with many counts. Sequencing ends 3 residues short of the CDR3 end; the germline J gene provides the rest. The chain is built from TRBV18 and TRBJ2-3; D is unclear. CDR1 and CDR2 from the germline V gene are KGHSH and LQKENI. The CDR3 runs 15 residues. Deletions cut 1 base from V and 2 bases from J, with 10 bases between. CDR3 residues: CASSPLSQSTDTQYF. Partial CDR3 DNA: TGTGCCAGCTCACCACTTTCCCAGTCCACAGATACG.

The sample holds many counts of this clone. The read finishes 3 residues shy of the CDR3 end, and the germline J gene is used to complete it. The rearrangement joins TRBV19 to TRBJ1-2; no clear D. CDR3 length: 13 amino acids. Between the trimmed V and J ends, which lost 5 bases and 4 bases, there was a span of 11 bases. The germline CDR1 and CDR2 sequences are LNHDA and SQIVND (reference sequence). The sequenced part of the CDR3 DNA is TGTGCCAGTAGTTACAGTTCCTTCTATGGC. As protein: CASSYSSFYG. The complete CDR3 reads CASSYSSFYGYTF.

The table lists this clone with many counts. Read sequence stops 3 residues before the CDR3 end, and the germline J gene provides the missing end. The genes are TRBV5-4 and TRBJ2-7; 10 nucleotides match TRBD1. The CDR3 runs 14 residues. The V and J ends lost 3 bases and 5 bases, in that order; junction bases with no gene match: 5. Germline CDR1 and CDR2: SGHNT and YYREEE (reference sequence). Incomplete CDR3 DNA: TGTGCCAGCAGCTCTGACAGGGGGCTCAACGAG. This sequence encodes CASSSDRGLNE. The full CDR3 protein is CASSSDRGLNEQYF.

This clone was observed at least ten times. The read gets to within 3 residues of the CDR3 end, and the germline J gene fills in the rest. The V and J genes are TRBV18 and TRBJ1-2; D perhaps matches TRBD1 (6 bases). The germline CDR1 and CDR2 sequences are KGHSH and LQKENI. The CDR3 has 13 residues. V lost 2 bases, J lost 6 bases, and 10 bases lay in between. CDR3 region: CASSPKDSDGYTF. CDR3 DNA (partial): TGTGCCAGCTCACCAAAGGACAGCGATGGC.

This clone was picked up many times. From the germline J gene comes the end of the CDR3, since the read stops 3 residues before it. Additional DNA sequences in this sample encode the identical CDR3. The chain links TRBV7-2 to TRBJ2-2, with 8 bases lining up with TRBD1. Germline V gene data show CDR1 as SGHTA and CDR2 as FQGNSA. This CDR3 has 14 residues. V gave up 5 bases and J gave up 5 bases; unmatched junction bases: 4. Here the CDR3 reads CASSPTGGTGELFF. The covered CDR3 bases are TGTGCCAGCAGCCCTACAGGGGGGACCGGGGAG. Complete variable domain (other parts from reference TRBV7-2 and TRBJ2-2): GAGVSQSPSNKVTEKGKDVELRCDPISGHTALYWYRQSLGQGLEFLIYFQGNSAPDKSGLPSDRFSAERTGGSVSTLTIQRTQQEDSAVYLCASSPTGGTGELFFGEGSRLTVL.

This clone was detected ten times or more. The read finishes 3 residues shy of the CDR3 end, and the germline J gene is used to complete it. This rearrangement joins TRBV20-1 to TRBJ2-3; TRBD2 matches at 8 bases. The CDR3 extends over 14 amino acids. Germline CDR1 and CDR2: DFQATT and SNEGSKA (reference sequence). CDR3: CNLHLAGLEGTQYF. The covered CDR3 bases are TGCAATCTTCATCTAGCGGGCCTTGAAGGTACG.

This clone was counted many times. The CDR3 end is not reached by the read, which stops 3 residues before it; the germline J gene fills it in. The chain carries TRBV5-1 and TRBJ1-2; the match to TRBD1 covers 7 bases. V was pared by 4 bases and J by 2 bases, with 14 bases of the junction left unmatched. In germline, CDR1 is SGHRS, CDR2 YFSETQ. The CDR3 has 17 residues. CDR3 DNA (partial): TGCGCCAGCAGCCTTCGGATCCCGGGACAGACAAACTATGGC. Translating it yields CASSLRIPGQTNYG. The full CDR3 protein reads CASSLRIPGQTNYGYTF.

Ten or more counts support this clone. The CDR3 end falls 3 residues outside the read, so it is completed with the germline J gene. V and J are TRBV28 and TRBJ2-7; TRBD2 agrees at 8 bases. This CDR3 region has 15 residues. Germline V gene lookup returns CDR1 MDHEN and CDR2 SYDVKM. The V segment lost 6 bases and the J segment 4 bases; nucleotides outside the gene matches: 11. CDR3 in amino acids: CASRRPGLGGYEQYF. CDR3 bases read: TGTGCCAGCAGACGCCCGGGACTAGGAGGTTACGAG.

This clone was observed many times. The CDR3 end lies 3 residues beyond the end of the read and is filled in from the germline J gene. The chain carries TRBV7-8 and TRBJ1-2; perhaps TRBD1 as D (5 bases). CDR3 length equals 15 residues. Trimming took 7 bases from V and 4 from J, leaving 19 bases between them. Germline V lookup: CDR1 SGHVS, CDR2 FQNEAQ. The covered CDR3 bases are TGTGCCAGCACCTTCTCCATGGGGGGGATCTATGGC. This sequence encodes CASTFSMGGIYG. The whole CDR3 protein is CASTFSMGGIYGYTF.

This clone showed up many times. Sequencing ends 3 residues short of the CDR3 end; the germline J gene provides the rest. This rearrangement joins TRBV14 to TRBJ2-1, with D possibly TRBD1 on 6 matching bases. Looked up from germline, CDR1 is SGHDN and CDR2 is FVKESK. V shed 3 bases and J shed 6 bases, with 21 bases lying between them. CDR3 length: 17 residues. Partial CDR3 DNA: TGTGCCAGCAGCCAGATAACAGGGTTGGGCCGGGGCAATGAG. The encoded protein is CASSQITGLGRGNE. The full CDR3 protein is CASSQITGLGRGNEQFF. The full variable domain, its missing parts supplied by reference TRBV14 and TRBJ2-1, is EAGVTQFPSHSVIEKGQTVTLRCDPISGHDNLYWYRRVMGKEIKFLLHFVKESKQDESGMPNNRFLAERTGGTYSTLKVQPAELEDSGVYFCASSQITGLGRGNEQFFGPGTRLTVL.

There are many counts of this clone. The read stops 3 residues short of the end of the CDR3; the missing end is completed from the germline J gene. V usage is TRBV10-1 and J usage is TRBJ2-7; 7 bases are shared with TRBD2. The CDR3 totals 15 residues. After removal of 3 bases from V and 1 base from J, the junction contained 6 bases not matched to a gene. Germline V lookup: CDR1 WNHNN, CDR2 SYGVQD (reference sequence). CDR3: CASSESGALSYEQYF. The sequenced part of the CDR3 DNA is TGCGCCAGCAGTGAAAGCGGGGCATTATCCTACGAG.

Regarding this clone: The CDR3 extends 3 residues past the end of the read, so its final part is completed from the germline J gene. The chain combines TRBV6-2 or TRBV6-3 with TRBJ2-7; tentatively, D is TRBD2 (6 bases). Trimming stripped 7 bases from V and 6 bases from J, with 22 bases between. The CDR3 loop spans 15 amino acids. Germline CDR1 reads MNHEY; CDR2 reads SVGEGT. CDR3: CASKSSAKVFTEQYF. The CDR3 bases that were read are TGTGCCAGCAAGTCTAGCGCCAAGGTTTTCACCGAG.

This clone was counted ten times or more. The CDR3 is cut off 3 residues early in the read; its end comes from the germline J gene. This rearrangement joins TRBV2 to TRBJ1-2; TRBD1 might be the D (5 bases). V dropped 0 bases and J dropped 2 bases, with 10 bases sitting between them. Germline V gene lookup returns CDR1 SNHLY and CDR2 FYNNEI. The CDR3 is made up of 15 amino acids. CDR3 sequence: CASSEARQTNYGYTF. Incomplete CDR3 DNA: TGTGCCAGCAGTGAAGCACGACAGACCAACTATGGC.

This clone was seen repeatedly, ten times or more. The read finishes 3 residues shy of the CDR3 end, and the germline J gene is used to complete it. The chain couples TRBV6-1 to TRBJ1-5; D call uncertain. The CDR3 totals 16 residues. Trimming stripped 0 bases from V and 4 bases from J, with 13 bases between. CDR1 and CDR2 (germline): MNHNS, SASEGT. CDR3 DNA, as far as it was read: TGTGCCAGCAGTGAAGCGCGCCAGGTTCTTAATCAGCCC. Its protein product is CASSEARQVLNQP. The whole CDR3 reads CASSEARQVLNQPQHF.

This clone was recorded many times. The read halts 3 residues ahead of the CDR3 end, with the missing end drawn from the germline J gene. V gene TRBV5-1 combines with J gene TRBJ1-1; no firm D call. CDR1 is SGHRS and CDR2 is YFSETQ in the germline V gene. Trimming removed 0 bases from V and 3 bases from J, with 12 bases in between. The CDR3 has 15 amino acids. Here the CDR3 reads CASSLEGSGHTEAFF. The DNA read from the CDR3 is TGCGCCAGCAGCTTGGAAGGGTCTGGGCACACTGAA.

This clone was observed many times. The CDR3 DNA, read in part, is TGTGCCAGCAGCTCAGGGTCGAGCAATGAAAAA. Translation: CASSSGSSNEK. From start to end, the CDR3 is CASSSGSSNEKLFF. This chain connects TRBV7-2 to TRBJ1-4; the D gene is possibly TRBD1 (5 bases). The sequenced fragment ends 3 residues before the CDR3 boundary, so the rest is inferred from the germline J gene. Germline loops: CDR1 SGHTA, CDR2 FQGNSA. With 4 bases removed from V and 5 bases from J, the gap between germline ends came to 11 bases. The CDR3 has 14 residues.

Ten or more counts support this clone. The read stops 3 residues short of the end of the CDR3; the missing end is completed from the germline J gene. The chain has TRBV28 and TRBJ2-4; a possible D gene is TRBD2 (7 bases). Germline V gene lookup returns CDR1 MDHEN and CDR2 SYDVKM. V gave up 3 bases and J gave up 8 bases, with 20 bases separating them. The CDR3 has 16 residues. The sequenced part of the CDR3 DNA is TGTGCCAGCAGTTTGTCATCTGGAGGGGGGGTTCACATT. This encodes CASSLSSGGGVHI. The whole CDR3 protein reads CASSLSSGGGVHIQYF.

This clone was recorded at least ten times. The sequenced fragment ends 3 residues before the CDR3 boundary, so the rest is inferred from the germline J gene. The gene calls are TRBV19 and TRBJ1-3, with D tentatively TRBD1 (5 bases). Germline V gives CDR1 LNHDA, CDR2 SQIVND (reference sequence). V dropped 9 bases and J dropped 4 bases, with 19 bases sitting between them. The CDR3 contains 15 residues. CDR3 DNA, as far as it was read: TGTGCCAGCACCCGGGGGAATGCTGCGGGAAACACC. Translating it yields CASTRGNAAGNT. The full CDR3 protein reads CASTRGNAAGNTIYF.

This clone occurred many times. Coverage ceases 3 residues before the CDR3 finishes, and the germline J gene fills in the end. The rearrangement uses TRBV6-2 or TRBV6-3 and TRBJ1-5; the match to TRBD1 covers 7 bases. The length of the CDR3 is 16 residues. V lost 2 bases to trimming and J lost 0 bases; unmatched junction nucleotides: 4. Germline-derived CDR1 and CDR2 are MNHEY and SVGEGT. The CDR3: CASSYPRGNSNQPQHF. The sequenced part of the CDR3 DNA is TGTGCCAGCAGTTACCCCAGGGGGAATAGCAATCAGCCC.

This clone was observed at least ten times. The read ends 3 residues before the CDR3 terminus; that terminus is restored from the germline J gene. This chain uses TRBV5-1 with TRBJ2-7, with a possible D match to TRBD1 (6 bases). Trimming shortened V by 1 base and J by 0 bases, and 8 bases separated the two germline ends. Germline V gene sequence: CDR1 SGHRS, CDR2 YFSETQ. The CDR3 covers 14 residues. CDR3 bases read: TGCGCCAGCAGCTTGACAGGGAGCTCCTACGAG. It codes for CASSLTGSSYE. The CDR3 as a whole reads CASSLTGSSYEQYF.

This clone was seen ten or more times. The CDR3 end lies 3 residues beyond the end of the read and is filled in from the germline J gene. The chain is built from TRBV20-1 and TRBJ2-1, with 7 positions matching TRBD2. V dropped 3 bases and J dropped 7; count of bases not matched to a gene: 3. Germline CDR1 reads DFQATT; CDR2 reads SNEGSKA (reference sequence). The CDR3 sequence is 12 residues long. The CDR3 here is CSASGLGNEQFF. The CDR3 DNA, read in part, is TGCAGTGCTAGCGGACTAGGGAATGAG.

This clone was recorded at least ten times. The read finishes 3 residues shy of the CDR3 end, and the germline J gene is used to complete it. The gene calls are TRBV19 and TRBJ2-7; perhaps TRBD2 as D (6 bases). The CDR3 contains 17 residues. V lost 7 bases and J lost 2, with 24 bases in between. Per germline, CDR1 LNHDA and CDR2 SQIVND (reference sequence). The sequenced CDR3 bases are TGTGCCAGTACGAGCCAGGGTGGAGGGTCTTTCCCCTACGAG. Protein: CASTSQGGGSFPYE. The CDR3 as a whole reads CASTSQGGGSFPYEQYF.

This clone was observed many times. The read ends 3 residues before the CDR3 terminus; that terminus is restored from the germline J gene. The chain employs TRBV20-1 and TRBJ2-5, with a weak D call TRBD2 (6 bases). The germline V and J ends were trimmed by 3 bases and 5 bases, with 16 bases remaining between them. The V gene's germline CDR1 is DFQATT and CDR2 SNEGSKA (reference sequence). This CDR3 has 14 amino acids. CDR3 DNA, as far as it was read: TGCAGTGCTAGGACTGGCGGGAAAAGGGAGACC. This encodes CSARTGGKRET. The full CDR3 is CSARTGGKRETQYF.

In its sample, this clone was seen many times. Read coverage stops 3 residues before the CDR3 terminus; the germline J gene supplies the remainder. The chain carries TRBV19 and TRBJ1-5, with a weak D call TRBD1 (6 bases). Germline CDR1 and CDR2: LNHDA and SQIVND (reference sequence). Trimming pared 4 bases from V and 7 bases from J, leaving 14 bases between. The CDR3 contains 14 residues. CDR3 in amino acids: CASSTNRDGQPQHF. The covered CDR3 bases are TGTGCCAGTAGTACTAACAGGGACGGACAGCCC. Full variable domain (rest looked up from reference TRBV19 and TRBJ1-5): DGGITQSPKYLFRKEGQNVTLSCEQNLNHDAMYWYRQDPGQGLRLIYYSQIVNDFQKGDIAEGYSVSREKKESFPLTVTSAQKNPTAFYLCASSTNRDGQPQHFGDGTRLSIL.

This clone was detected ten times or more. CDR3 loop: CASKPGTSYEQYF. The sequenced part of the CDR3 DNA is TGTGCCAGCAAACCCGGGACTAGCTACGAG. The chain couples TRBV6-2 or TRBV6-3 to TRBJ2-7; TRBD2 aligns across 8 bases. The read stops 3 residues short of the end of the CDR3; the missing end is completed from the germline J gene. Germline-derived CDR1 and CDR2 are MNHEY and SVGEGT. The CDR3 totals 13 residues. After removal of 7 bases from V and 3 bases from J, the junction contained 5 bases not matched to a gene.